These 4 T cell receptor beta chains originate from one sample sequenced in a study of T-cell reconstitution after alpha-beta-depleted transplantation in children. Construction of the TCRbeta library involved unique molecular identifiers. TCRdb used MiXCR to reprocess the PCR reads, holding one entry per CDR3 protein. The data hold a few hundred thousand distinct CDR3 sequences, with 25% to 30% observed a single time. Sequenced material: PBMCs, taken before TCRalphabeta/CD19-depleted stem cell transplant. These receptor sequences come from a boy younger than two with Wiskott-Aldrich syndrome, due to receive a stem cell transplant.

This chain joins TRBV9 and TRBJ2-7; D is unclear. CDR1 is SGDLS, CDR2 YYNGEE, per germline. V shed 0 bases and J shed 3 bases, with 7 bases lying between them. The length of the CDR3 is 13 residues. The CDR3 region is CASSVAVVYEQYF. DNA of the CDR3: TGTGCCAGCAGCGTAGCGGTAGTCTACGAGCAGTACTTC.

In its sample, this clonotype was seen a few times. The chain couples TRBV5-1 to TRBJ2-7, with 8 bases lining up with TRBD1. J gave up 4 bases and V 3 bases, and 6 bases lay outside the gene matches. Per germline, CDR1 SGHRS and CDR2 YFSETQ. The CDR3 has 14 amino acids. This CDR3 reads CASSSRDRTYEQYF. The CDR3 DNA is TGCGCCAGCAGCTCCCGGGACAGGACTTACGAGCAGTACTTC. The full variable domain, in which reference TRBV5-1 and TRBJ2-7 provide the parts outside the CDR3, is KAGVTQTPRYLIKTRGQQVTLSCSPISGHRSVSWYQQTPGQGLQFLFEYFSETQRNKGNFPGRFSGRQFSNSRSEMNVSTLELGDSALYLCASSSRDRTYEQYFGPGTRLTVT.

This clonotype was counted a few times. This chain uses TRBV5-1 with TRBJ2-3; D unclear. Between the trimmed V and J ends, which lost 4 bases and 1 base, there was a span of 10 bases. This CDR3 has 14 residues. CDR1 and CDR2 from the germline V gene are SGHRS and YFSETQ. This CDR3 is CASSGLVGTDTQYF. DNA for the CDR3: TGCGCCAGCAGCGGCCTCGTGGGCACAGATACGCAGTATTTT. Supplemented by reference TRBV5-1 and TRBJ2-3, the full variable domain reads KAGVTQTPRYLIKTRGQQVTLSCSPISGHRSVSWYQQTPGQGLQFLFEYFSETQRNKGNFPGRFSGRQFSNSRSEMNVSTLELGDSALYLCASSGLVGTDTQYFGPGTRLTVL.

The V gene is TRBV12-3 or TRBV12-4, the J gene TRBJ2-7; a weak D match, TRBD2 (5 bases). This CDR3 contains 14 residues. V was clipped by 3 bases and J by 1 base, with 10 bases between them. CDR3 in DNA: TGTGCCAGCAGTTTCCTAGGACTGTCCTACGAGCAGTACTTC. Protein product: CASSFLGLSYEQYF.